This T cell receptor (beta chain) was retrieved from a study of shared clonotypes between healthy human individuals. General observations from the study: Estimated clonotype richness was generally higher in naive than memory subsets.

The germline CDR1 and CDR2 sequences are SGHAT and FQNNGV. V dropped 4 bases and J dropped 6 bases, with 16 bases sitting between them. This CDR3 contains 14 residues. With regard to this clone: What it binds is unknown.

Once extracted for a subset, genomic DNA was divided evenly among several immunoSEQ plates. Sequencing used immunoSEQ multiplex PCR; TCRdb keeps in-frame clones, though not all of them. The sample lists approximately 2.4 million clones; more than 90% were seen once. The chain joins TRBV11-2 to TRBJ2-7; the D gene is possibly TRBD2 (6 bases). Sequenced sample: naive CD4+ T cells sorted from blood. Subset here: CD45RA+ positively selected. The sequence came from a man between 18 and 29 years old in good health. The CDR3, as DNA: TGTGCCAGCAGCTCTCTTGGGGGGAGGTTCGAGCAGTACTTC. Its protein is CASSSLGGRFEQYF.